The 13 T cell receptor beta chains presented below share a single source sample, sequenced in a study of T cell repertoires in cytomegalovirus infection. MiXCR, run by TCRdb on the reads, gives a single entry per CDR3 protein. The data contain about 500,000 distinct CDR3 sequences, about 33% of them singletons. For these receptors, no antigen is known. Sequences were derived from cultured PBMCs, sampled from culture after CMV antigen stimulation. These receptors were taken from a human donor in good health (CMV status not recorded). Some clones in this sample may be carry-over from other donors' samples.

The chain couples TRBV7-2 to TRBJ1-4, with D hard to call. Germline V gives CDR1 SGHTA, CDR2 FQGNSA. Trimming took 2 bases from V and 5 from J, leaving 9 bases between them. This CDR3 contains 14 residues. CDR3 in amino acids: CASSLSRRNEKLFF. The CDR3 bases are TGTGCCAGCAGCTTAAGTCGGAGGAATGAAAAACTGTTTTTT.

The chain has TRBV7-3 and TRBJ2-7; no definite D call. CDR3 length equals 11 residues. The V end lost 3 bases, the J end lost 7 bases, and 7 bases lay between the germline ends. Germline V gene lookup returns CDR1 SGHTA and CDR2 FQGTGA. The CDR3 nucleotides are TGTGCCAGCAGCTTTATCGGTGAGCAGTACTTC. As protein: CASSFIGEQYF.

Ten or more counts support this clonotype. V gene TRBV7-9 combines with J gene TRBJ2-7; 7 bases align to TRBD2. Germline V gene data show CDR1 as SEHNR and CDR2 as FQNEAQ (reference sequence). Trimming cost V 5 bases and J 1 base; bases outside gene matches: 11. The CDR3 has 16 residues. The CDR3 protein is CASSPPAGRGSYEQYF. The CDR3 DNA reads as TGTGCCAGCAGCCCACCAGCGGGACGGGGATCCTACGAGCAGTACTTC.

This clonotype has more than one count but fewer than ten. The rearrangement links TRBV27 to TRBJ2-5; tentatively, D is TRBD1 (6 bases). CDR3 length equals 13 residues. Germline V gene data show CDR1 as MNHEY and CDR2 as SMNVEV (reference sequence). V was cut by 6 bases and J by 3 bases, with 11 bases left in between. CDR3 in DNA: TGTGCCAGCAGGGGGACAAATGAAGAGACCCAGTACTTC. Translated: CASRGTNEETQYF.

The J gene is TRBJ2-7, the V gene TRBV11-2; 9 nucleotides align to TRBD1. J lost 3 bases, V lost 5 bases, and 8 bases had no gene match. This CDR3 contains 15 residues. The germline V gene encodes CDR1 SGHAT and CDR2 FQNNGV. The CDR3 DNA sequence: TGTGCCAGCAGCCGGGACAGGGTCCCCGTCTACGAGCAGTACGTC. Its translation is CASSRDRVPVYEQYV.

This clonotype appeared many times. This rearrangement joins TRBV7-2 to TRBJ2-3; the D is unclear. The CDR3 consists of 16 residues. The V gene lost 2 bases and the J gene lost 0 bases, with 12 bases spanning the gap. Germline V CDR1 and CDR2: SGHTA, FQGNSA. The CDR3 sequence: CASSLKSSSSTDTQYF. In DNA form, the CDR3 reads TGTGCCAGCAGCTTAAAAAGCAGCTCTAGCACAGATACGCAGTATTTT.

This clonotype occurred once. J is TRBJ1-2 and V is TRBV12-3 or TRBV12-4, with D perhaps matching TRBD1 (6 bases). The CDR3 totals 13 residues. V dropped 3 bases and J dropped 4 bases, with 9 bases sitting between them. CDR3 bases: TGTGCCAGCAGTTTTGGACAGCCCTATGGCTACACCTTC. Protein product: CASSFGQPYGYTF.

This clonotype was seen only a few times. This CDR3 reads CASSFVQRFSEAFF. The CDR3 DNA follows: TGTGCCAGCAGCTTCGTTCAGAGATTCTCTGAAGCTTTCTTT. The rearrangement links TRBV5-6 to TRBJ1-1, with D unclear. In germline, CDR1 is SGHDT, CDR2 YYEEEE. The length of the CDR3 is 14 residues. V lost 2 bases to trimming and J lost 6 bases, with 14 bases between them.

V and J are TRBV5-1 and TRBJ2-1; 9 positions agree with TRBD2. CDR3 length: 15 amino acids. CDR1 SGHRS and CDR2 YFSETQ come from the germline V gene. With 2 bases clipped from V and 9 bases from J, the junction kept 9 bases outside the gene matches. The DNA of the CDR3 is TGCGCCAGCAGCTTTGAGCGGGAGGTCGTTAGTGAGCAGTTCTTC. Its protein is CASSFEREVVSEQFF.

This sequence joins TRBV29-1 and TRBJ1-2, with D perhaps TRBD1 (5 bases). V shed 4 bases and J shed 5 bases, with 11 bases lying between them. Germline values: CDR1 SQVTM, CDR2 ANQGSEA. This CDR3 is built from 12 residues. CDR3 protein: CSVGQGIYGYTF. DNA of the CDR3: TGCAGCGTTGGGCAGGGAATTTATGGCTACACCTTC.

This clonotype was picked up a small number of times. In nucleotides, the CDR3 is TGCAGCGTTGAGAACCGCGTTGGCTACACCTTC. This encodes CSVENRVGYTF. This chain joins TRBV29-1 and TRBJ1-2; D remains unclear. The germline V and J ends were trimmed by 3 bases and 7 bases, with 9 bases remaining between them. This CDR3 spans 11 amino acids. Germline CDR1 reads SQVTM; CDR2 reads ANQGSEA.

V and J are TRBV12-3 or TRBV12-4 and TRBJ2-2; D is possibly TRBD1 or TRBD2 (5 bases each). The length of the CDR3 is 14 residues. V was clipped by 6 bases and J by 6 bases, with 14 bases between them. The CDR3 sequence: CASSPGAHPGELFF. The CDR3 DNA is TGTGCCAGCAGCCCCGGGGCTCATCCCGGGGAGCTGTTTTTT.

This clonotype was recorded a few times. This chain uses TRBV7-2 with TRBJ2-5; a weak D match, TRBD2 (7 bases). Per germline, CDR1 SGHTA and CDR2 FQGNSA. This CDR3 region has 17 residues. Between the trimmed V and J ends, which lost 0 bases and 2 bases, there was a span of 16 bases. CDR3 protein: CASSLARMRGGQETQYF. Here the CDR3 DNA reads TGTGCCAGCAGCTTAGCTCGTATGAGGGGGGGTCAAGAGACCCAGTACTTC.